These T cell receptor beta chains were read from a single sample in a study of blood T cell repertoires in COVID-19. The data were produced by immunoSEQ multiplex PCR, yet TCRdb's version contains in-frame clones alone and is incomplete. The top ten clones hold approximately 8.8% of a sample with about 280,000 clones, roughly 88% of them seen once. Material: peripheral blood. The receptors come from a man aged 18 to 30 with active or convalescent COVID-19. Each CDR3 is given with its conserved first and last residue. The D gene is left open where the match is weak. Expanded clones get a size class; other rows say once, few or many, or leave the size out.

cdr3_aa: CSASWGGQETQYF; cdr3_nt: TGCAGTGCTAGTTGGGGGGGACAAGAGACCCAGTACTTC; d_call: TRBD2; j_call: TRBJ2-5; v_call: TRBV20-1; clone_size: .
cdr3_aa: CASSPSRSRLPIYF; cdr3_nt: TGCGCCAGCAGCCCCTCTCGGTCGAGACTCCCCATATATTTT; d_call: .; j_call: TRBJ1-3; v_call: TRBV4-1; clone_size: .
cdr3_aa: CASSFLGELDTIYF; cdr3_nt: TGTGCCAGCAGCTTTCTAGGGGAACTGGACACCATATATTTT; d_call: .; j_call: TRBJ1-3; v_call: TRBV13; clone_size: .
cdr3_aa: CASHEDRKNTEAFF; cdr3_nt: TGTGCCAGCCATGAGGACAGGAAGAACACTGAAGCTTTCTTT; d_call: TRBD1; j_call: TRBJ1-1; v_call: TRBV5-6; clone_size: .
cdr3_aa: CASSSHLGGINEKLFF; cdr3_nt: TGTGCCAGCAGTTCTCATCTCGGGGGGATCAATGAAAAACTGTTTTTT; d_call: .; j_call: TRBJ1-4; v_call: TRBV6-5; clone_size: .
cdr3_aa: CASSLGGTIYNEQFF; cdr3_nt: TGTGCCAGCAGCCTTGGGGGGACGATCTACAATGAGCAGTTCTTC; d_call: .; j_call: TRBJ2-1; v_call: TRBV7-2; clone_size: .
cdr3_aa: CASSYPANTGELFF; cdr3_nt: TGTGCCAGTTCGTATCCAGCGAACACCGGGGAGCTGTTTTTT; d_call: .; j_call: TRBJ2-2; v_call: TRBV7-6; clone_size: .
cdr3_aa: CASRHGTNNEQFF; cdr3_nt: TGCGCCAGCAGACACGGGACTAACAATGAGCAGTTCTTC; d_call: TRBD2; j_call: TRBJ2-1; v_call: TRBV10-2; clone_size: .
cdr3_aa: CASSLGADEQYF; cdr3_nt: TGTGCCAGCAGTTTAGGCGCGGACGAGCAGTACTTC; d_call: .; j_call: TRBJ2-7; v_call: TRBV12-3/TRBV12-4; clone_size: .
cdr3_aa: CSARKEGGYTF; cdr3_nt: TGCAGTGCTAGGAAAGAGGGTGGCTACACCTTC; d_call: .; j_call: TRBJ1-2; v_call: TRBV20-1; clone_size: .
cdr3_aa: CASSRQQGNYGYTF; cdr3_nt: TGTGCCAGCAGTCGTCAACAGGGAAACTATGGCTACACCTTC; d_call: .; j_call: TRBJ1-2; v_call: TRBV7-2; clone_size: .
cdr3_aa: CASSDRETGNQPQHF; cdr3_nt: TGCGCCAGCAGTGATAGGGAGACGGGCAATCAGCCCCAGCATTTT; d_call: .; j_call: TRBJ1-5; v_call: TRBV10-1; clone_size: .
cdr3_aa: CASSPTPSGGVYEQYF; cdr3_nt: TGTGCCAGCAGCCCCACCCCCAGCGGGGGAGTTTACGAGCAGTACTTC; d_call: TRBD2; j_call: TRBJ2-7; v_call: TRBV4-2; clone_size: .
cdr3_aa: CASSATQAGETQYF; cdr3_nt: TGTGCCAGTAGCGCTACTCAGGCGGGAGAGACCCAGTACTTC; d_call: .; j_call: TRBJ2-5; v_call: TRBV19; clone_size: .
cdr3_aa: CASRGQGFGEQYF; cdr3_nt: TGTGCCAGCAGAGGACAGGGTTTTGGCGAGCAGTACTTC; d_call: TRBD1; j_call: TRBJ2-7; v_call: TRBV2; clone_size: once
cdr3_aa: CASSPQGGANTEAFF; cdr3_nt: TGTGCCAGCAGCCCTCAGGGGGGCGCGAACACTGAAGCTTTCTTT; d_call: TRBD1; j_call: TRBJ1-1; v_call: TRBV7-2; clone_size: .
cdr3_aa: CASSLVAGGISYEQYF; cdr3_nt: TGTGCCAGCAGCTTAGTTGCAGGGGGCATTTCCTACGAGCAGTACTTC; d_call: TRBD1; j_call: TRBJ2-7; v_call: TRBV11-2; clone_size: .
cdr3_aa: CASSKLGSYEQYF; cdr3_nt: TGTGCCAGCAGTAAACTAGGTAGCTACGAGCAGTACTTC; d_call: .; j_call: TRBJ2-7; v_call: TRBV3-1/TRBV3-2; clone_size: .
cdr3_aa: CASSRNRAGSGTDTQYF; cdr3_nt: TGCGCCAGCAGCCGCAACCGTGCGGGTTCGGGCACAGATACGCAGTATTTT; d_call: .; j_call: TRBJ2-3; v_call: TRBV4-1; clone_size: .
cdr3_aa: CATERGTGGNQPQHF; cdr3_nt: TGTGCCACCGAGAGGGGAACAGGGGGAAATCAGCCCCAGCATTTT; d_call: TRBD1; j_call: TRBJ1-5; v_call: TRBV19; clone_size: .
cdr3_aa: CASSGRDLKGKYF; cdr3_nt: TGTGCCAGCAGCGGGCGGGACCTAAAAGGGAAGTACTTC; d_call: .; j_call: TRBJ2-7; v_call: TRBV5-4; clone_size: .
cdr3_aa: CATRAGDGGYEKLFF; cdr3_nt: TGTGCCACCCGCGCGGGGGATGGAGGGTATGAAAAACTGTTTTTT; d_call: .; j_call: TRBJ1-4; v_call: TRBV6-5; clone_size: few